This is a list of T cell receptor beta chains from one sample in a study of T-cell memory formation after mild COVID-19. TCRdb recomputed calls from the 5' RACE reads with MiXCR, one row per CDR3 protein. There are fewer than 150,000 distinct CDR3 sequences in the sample; around a fifth occur only once, and 40% to 50% lies in the top ten. Sequences were obtained from PBMCs or a T cell subset sorted from them (not recorded which). All receptors come from a young man who had mild COVID-19 (a few samples of this study predate the infection). Cell type and time point are not known. Both conserved end residues are trimmed from each CDR3. Fields, in order: CDR3 length, clone size, V gene, J gene, CDR3 protein. Only part of the rows carry a size: once, few, many, or a class if the clone is expanded.

9	many	TRBV5-4	TRBJ1-2	ASSATGYYT
12	few	TRBV2	TRBJ1-5	ASSSTGVGQPQH
12	.	TRBV5-1	TRBJ1-1	ASSDSGGNTEAF
12	few	TRBV12-3/TRBV12-4	TRBJ1-1	ASSPTERGSEAF
13	few	TRBV12-3/TRBV12-4	TRBJ2-5	ASSLPGVGRKTQY
9	many	TRBV4-3	TRBJ2-2	AAGSTGELF
16	few	TRBV4-3	TRBJ2-3	ASSQSGVGTSGDDTQY
11	many	TRBV5-1	TRBJ2-3	ASGTGVRDTQY
15	once	TRBV24-1	TRBJ2-2	ATSDGRGATNTGELF
11	.	TRBV7-9	TRBJ1-1	ASSPQHGTEAF
12	few	TRBV5-1	TRBJ1-1	ASSFRTGDTEAF
15	few	TRBV15	TRBJ2-5	ATSSSLGLAVQETQY
11	.	TRBV6-5	TRBJ1-2	ASSYSSLDGYT
11	.	TRBV6-5	TRBJ1-2	ASSYGQSYGYT
9	few	TRBV13	TRBJ2-3	ASGATDTQY
10	few	TRBV5-4	TRBJ1-1	ASSFHEGLAF
15	.	TRBV10-3	TRBJ2-6	AISESKSPGPSDVLT
10	.	TRBV30	TRBJ1-1	AFHRGDTEAF
12	.	TRBV19	TRBJ2-5	ASSPGQGMETQY
10	few	TRBV7-9	TRBJ1-1	ASLLKNTEAF
16	.	TRBV4-3	TRBJ2-2	ASSHPDRTTAYGGELF
8	.	TRBV2	TRBJ1-1	ASSMVDSF
14	.	TRBV4-2	TRBJ1-3	ASSQDRSSSGNTIY
15	few	TRBV4-3	TRBJ2-3	ASSQGVAGRSTDTQY
13	medium-sized	TRBV6-4	TRBJ2-3	ASSDSSGGTDTQY
13	.	TRBV9	TRBJ2-2	ASSVEGDHTGELF
13	.	TRBV10-3	TRBJ2-7	AISAVSAGSYEQY
12	.	TRBV27	TRBJ1-5	AISTGFGGQPQH
17	few	TRBV7-8	TRBJ2-1	ASSLAVAGSYLTYNEQF
15	.	TRBV6-2/TRBV6-3	TRBJ1-1	ASSYSNSAVGDTEAF
14	.	TRBV20-1	TRBJ2-1	SATGLAGGPYNEQF
12	.	TRBV5-6	TRBJ2-2	ASSWDRDTGELF
14	few	TRBV7-2	TRBJ1-1	ASSYDMTGGRTEAF
14	once	TRBV11-3	TRBJ2-3	ASSLVGETSTDTQY
11	.	TRBV13	TRBJ2-7	ASTAGMVHEQY
13	few	TRBV6-5	TRBJ2-7	ASSYRGQGSYEQY
12	.	TRBV4-2	TRBJ2-5	ASSQDGDPETQY
13	.	TRBV7-3	TRBJ2-2	ASSSGQGHTGELF
15	few	TRBV7-9	TRBJ2-5	ASSQEDRGYEEETQY
11	few	TRBV2	TRBJ2-7	ASSHGLGWEQY
14	.	TRBV7-9	TRBJ2-1	ASSPRGRGGLDEQF
13	.	TRBV7-9	TRBJ2-2	ASSAGLGFTGELF
13	.	TRBV6-5	TRBJ2-2	ASSYMRENTGELF
13	few	TRBV4-2	TRBJ1-1	ASSQDRGFETEAF
14	.	TRBV4-1	TRBJ2-1	ASSQGSGGRINEQF
15	.	TRBV21-1	TRBJ2-7	ASRVVLTVRSSYEQY
12	few	TRBV7-6	TRBJ2-2	ASSFSGGNGELF
13	many	TRBV20-1	TRBJ1-2	SARDSAQGNYGYT
14	once	TRBV7-9	TRBJ2-3	ASSPRTSDLADTQY
14	once	TRBV6-5	TRBJ1-1	ASSYSQPTGEDEAF
13	.	TRBV5-4	TRBJ2-6	ASSRQGSGANVLT
14	few	TRBV4-2	TRBJ2-6	ASSQHTGTGANVLT
14	few	TRBV6-5	TRBJ1-2	ASSYSTGMQLYGYT